The 14 T cell receptor beta chains in this list originate from one sample, sequenced in a study of blood T cell repertoires in COVID-19. The method was immunoSEQ multiplex PCR; TCRdb's version includes in-frame clones alone and lacks a portion of them. The sample gives fewer than 250,000 clones, about 90% of which show up once; 11% is in the top ten. Source material: PBMCs or T cells enriched from blood (not recorded which). The receptors here all came from a man aged 25-45 years who had recovered from COVID-19.

The rearrangement uses TRBV3-1 (or the pseudogene TRBV3-2) and TRBJ2-2; tentative D call: TRBD2 (6 bases). The germline V gene encodes CDR1 LGHDT and CDR2 YNNKEL (reference sequence). CDR3 length: 16 residues. The V gene lost 0 bases and the J gene lost 7 bases, with 15 bases spanning the gap. Written as DNA, the CDR3 is TGTGCCAGCAGCCAAGATATCGGGGGTATTCGCGGGGAGCTGTTTTTT. It codes for CASSQDIGGIRGELFF.

The CDR3 protein is CASSQGLRGRRTGELFF. The CDR3 DNA reads TGTGCCAGCAGCCAAGGTCTCAGGGGGAGGAGGACCGGGGAGCTGTTTTTT. The chain combines TRBV3-1 (or the pseudogene TRBV3-2) with TRBJ2-2; tentatively, D is TRBD1 (7 bases). Germline V gives CDR1 LGHDT, CDR2 YNNKEL (reference sequence). The CDR3 consists of 17 residues. Trimming pared 1 base from V and 5 bases from J, leaving 17 bases between.

V usage is TRBV25-1 and J usage is TRBJ1-4, with 8 nucleotides matching TRBD1. The ends lost 2 bases at V and 8 bases at J; junction bases unmatched: 7. The CDR3 is made up of 15 amino acids. CDR1 MGHDK and CDR2 SYGVNS come from the germline V gene. The CDR3 region has the DNA TGTGCCAGCAGTGAAGTAGGACAGGGTCAAGAAAAACTGTTTTTT. This sequence encodes CASSEVGQGQEKLFF.

In DNA, the CDR3 is TGTGCCAGCAGCCAAGAGTACCTGGGCCTGAACACTGAAGCTTTCTTT. Protein product: CASSQEYLGLNTEAFF. The rearrangement links TRBV4-2 to TRBJ1-1; D remains ambiguous. The germline CDR1 and CDR2 sequences are LGHNA and YNFKEQ. The CDR3 consists of 16 residues. The V gene lost 0 bases and the J gene lost 0 bases, with 11 bases spanning the gap.

V gene TRBV5-5 combines with J gene TRBJ2-3; D is unresolved. This CDR3 region has 13 residues. Germline-derived CDR1 and CDR2 are SGHKS and YYEKEE (reference sequence). Deletions cut 1 base from V and 3 bases from J, with 6 bases between. The CDR3 here is CASSLWPTDTQYF. CDR3 nucleotide sequence: TGTGCCAGCAGCTTGTGGCCTACAGATACGCAGTATTTT.

CDR3 sequence reads: CASSQEGSRTSRGKTQYF. The CDR3 DNA sequence: TGTGCCAGCAGCCAAGAAGGGAGTCGTACTAGCCGTGGAAAGACCCAGTACTTC. The chain uses TRBV3-1 (or the pseudogene TRBV3-2) and TRBJ2-5; TRBD2 is a possible D gene (6 bases). The V gene's germline CDR1 is LGHDT and CDR2 YNNKEL (reference sequence). This CDR3 is built from 18 residues. V was pared by 0 bases and J by 6 bases, with 23 bases between.

The V and J genes are TRBV18 and TRBJ1-6, with D tentatively TRBD1 (5 bases). Germline V gene lookup returns CDR1 KGHSH and CDR2 LQKENI. V shed 3 bases and J shed 5 bases, with 14 bases lying between them. The CDR3 contains 16 residues. CDR3 coding DNA: TGTGCCAGCTCACCGGGGCCGCCCCTTAATAATTCACCCCTCCACTTT. Amino acid sequence: CASSPGPPLNNSPLHF.

Only a few counts were recorded for this clone. Here the CDR3 DNA reads TGTGCCATCTCGGACACGAACTCCTACGAGCAGTACTTC. This sequence encodes CAISDTNSYEQYF. This sequence joins TRBV10-3 and TRBJ2-7, with D possibly matching TRBD1 (5 bases). Trimming stripped 8 bases from V and 0 bases from J, with 11 bases between. The CDR3 has 13 residues. Germline CDR1 is ENHRY and CDR2 is SYGVKD.

The chain carries TRBV12-3 or TRBV12-4 and TRBJ2-3; D unclear. This CDR3 is built from 12 residues. V lost 3 bases to trimming and J lost 1 base, with 2 bases between them. The CDR3 loop is CASSFGTDTQYF. CDR3 nucleotides: TGTGCCAGCAGTTTCGGCACAGATACGCAGTATTTT.

The chain carries TRBV4-1 and TRBJ1-5; maybe TRBD1 (6 bases). This CDR3 region has 17 residues. Germline CDR1 MGHRA, CDR2 YSYEKL. V dropped 1 base and J dropped 7 bases, with 20 bases sitting between them. The CDR3 protein is CASSQGTQGPRVQPQHF. CDR3 DNA sequence: TGCGCCAGCAGCCAAGGTACACAGGGTCCTAGAGTCCAGCCCCAGCATTTT.

This clone was recorded only once. The gene calls are TRBV14 and TRBJ1-5; D remains ambiguous. The CDR3 is 15 amino acids. Germline lookup yields CDR1 SGHDN and CDR2 FVKESK. The germline V and J ends were trimmed by 5 bases and 0 bases, with 11 bases remaining between them. In DNA, the CDR3 is TGTGCCAGCAGCAATCTACGCCGTAGCAATCAGCCCCAGCATTTT. As protein: CASSNLRRSNQPQHF.

V and J are TRBV5-4 and TRBJ2-5; TRBD2 aligns across 9 bases. This CDR3 has 15 residues. The germline CDR1 and CDR2 sequences are SGHNT and YYREEE (reference sequence). The trim removed 2 bases at V and 1 base at J, leaving 3 bases unmatched. The CDR3 nucleotides are TGTGCCAGCAGCTTCCGACTAGCGGCCCAAGAGACCCAGTACTTC. It specifies CASSFRLAAQETQYF.

This clone was observed a single time. The V and J genes are TRBV7-2 and TRBJ1-2; TRBD1 matches at 7 bases. The length of the CDR3 is 15 residues. Looked up from germline, CDR1 is SGHTA and CDR2 is FQGNSA. With 4 bases clipped from V and 4 bases from J, the junction kept 9 bases outside the gene matches. The DNA of the CDR3 is TGTGCCAGCAGCTACGATTCTCAGGGGGGCTATGGCTACACCTTC. This codes for CASSYDSQGGYGYTF.

This chain joins TRBV30 and TRBJ2-7, with a weak D call TRBD2 (5 bases). This CDR3 region has 12 residues. Germline assignment: CDR1 GTSNPN and CDR2 SVGIG (reference sequence). V was clipped by 1 base and J by 5 bases, with 9 bases between them. DNA of the CDR3: TGTGCCTGGAGTGGAGGGATCCACGAGCAGTACTTC. It yields the protein CAWSGGIHEQYF. Full variable domain (outside the CDR3, taken from reference TRBV30 and TRBJ2-7): SQTIHQWPATLVQPVGSPLSLECTVEGTSNPNLYWYRQAAGRGLQLLFYSVGIGQISSEVPQNLSASRPQDRQFILSSKKLLLSDSGFYLCAWSGGIHEQYFGPGTRLTVT.